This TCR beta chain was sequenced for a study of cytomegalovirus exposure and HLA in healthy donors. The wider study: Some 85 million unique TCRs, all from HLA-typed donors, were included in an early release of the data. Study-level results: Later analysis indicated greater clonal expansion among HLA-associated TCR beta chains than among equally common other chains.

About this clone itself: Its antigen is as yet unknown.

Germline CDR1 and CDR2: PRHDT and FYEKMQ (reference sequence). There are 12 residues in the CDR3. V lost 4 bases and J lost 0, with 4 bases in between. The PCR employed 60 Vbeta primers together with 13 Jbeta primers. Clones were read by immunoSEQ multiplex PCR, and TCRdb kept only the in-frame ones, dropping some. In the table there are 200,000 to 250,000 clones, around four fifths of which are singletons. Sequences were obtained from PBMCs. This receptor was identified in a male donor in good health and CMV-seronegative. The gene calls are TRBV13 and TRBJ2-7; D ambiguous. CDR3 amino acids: CASSSSSYEQYF. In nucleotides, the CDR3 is TGTGCCAGCAGCTCCAGCTCCTACGAGCAGTACTTC.